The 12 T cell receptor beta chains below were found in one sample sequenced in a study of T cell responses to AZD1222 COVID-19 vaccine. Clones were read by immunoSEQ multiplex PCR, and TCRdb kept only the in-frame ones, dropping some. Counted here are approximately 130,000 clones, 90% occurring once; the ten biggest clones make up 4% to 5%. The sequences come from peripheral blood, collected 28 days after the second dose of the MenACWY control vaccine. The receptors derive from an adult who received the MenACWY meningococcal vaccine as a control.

For the CDR3, the DNA is TGTGCCAGCAGCCAAAGAGCCGGAACTAGCGGGAGGGAGCAGTTCTTC. Protein product: CASSQRAGTSGREQFF. The chain uses TRBV7-8 and TRBJ2-1; 12 bases align to TRBD2. V gave up 5 bases and J gave up 10 bases; unmatched junction bases: 12. The CDR3 consists of 16 residues. Per the germline V gene, CDR1 is SGHVS and CDR2 is FQNEAQ.

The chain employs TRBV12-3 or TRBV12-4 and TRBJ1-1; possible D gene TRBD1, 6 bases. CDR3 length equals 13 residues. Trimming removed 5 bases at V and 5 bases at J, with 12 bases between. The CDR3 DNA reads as TGTGCCAGCAGTAAACAGGGAGGGACTGAAGCTTTCTTT. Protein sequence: CASSKQGGTEAFF.

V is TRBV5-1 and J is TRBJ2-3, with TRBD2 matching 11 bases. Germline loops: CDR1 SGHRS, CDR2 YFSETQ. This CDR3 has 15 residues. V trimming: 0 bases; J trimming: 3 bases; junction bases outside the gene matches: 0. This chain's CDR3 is CASSLGLAGTDTQYF. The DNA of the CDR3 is TGCGCCAGCAGCTTGGGACTAGCGGGGACAGATACGCAGTATTTT.

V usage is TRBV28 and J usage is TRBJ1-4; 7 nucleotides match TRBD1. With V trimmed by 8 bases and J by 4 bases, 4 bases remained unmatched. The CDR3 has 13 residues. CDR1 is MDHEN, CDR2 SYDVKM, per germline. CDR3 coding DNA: TGTGCCAGCCTGACAGGGATTAATGAAAAACTGTTTTTT. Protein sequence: CASLTGINEKLFF.

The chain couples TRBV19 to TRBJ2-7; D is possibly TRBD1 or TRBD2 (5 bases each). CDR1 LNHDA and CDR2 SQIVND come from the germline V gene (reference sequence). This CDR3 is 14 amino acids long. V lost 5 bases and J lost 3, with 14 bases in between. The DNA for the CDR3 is TGTGCCAGTAGTTCGGGACGGGCTGTCTACGAGCAGTACTTC. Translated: CASSSGRAVYEQYF.

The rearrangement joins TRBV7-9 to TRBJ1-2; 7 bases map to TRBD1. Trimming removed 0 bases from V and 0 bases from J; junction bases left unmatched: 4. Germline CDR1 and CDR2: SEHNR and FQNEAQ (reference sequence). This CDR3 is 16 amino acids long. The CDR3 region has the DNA TGTGCCAGCAGCTTAGCCCGACAGGGTGCTAACTATGGCTACACCTTC. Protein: CASSLARQGANYGYTF.

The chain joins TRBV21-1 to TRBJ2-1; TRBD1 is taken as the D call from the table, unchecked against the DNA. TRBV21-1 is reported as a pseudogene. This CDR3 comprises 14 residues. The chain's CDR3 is CASSKGQLANEQFF. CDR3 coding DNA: TGTGCCAGCAGCAAAGGCCAGTTGGCTAATGAGCAGTTCTTC.

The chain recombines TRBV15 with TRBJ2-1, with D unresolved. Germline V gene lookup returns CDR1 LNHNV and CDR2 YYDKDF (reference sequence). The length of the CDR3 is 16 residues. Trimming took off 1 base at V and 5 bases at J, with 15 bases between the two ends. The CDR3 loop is CATSRARSTIHNEQFF. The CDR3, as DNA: TGTGCCACCAGCAGAGCCCGGTCTACGATACACAATGAGCAGTTCTTC.

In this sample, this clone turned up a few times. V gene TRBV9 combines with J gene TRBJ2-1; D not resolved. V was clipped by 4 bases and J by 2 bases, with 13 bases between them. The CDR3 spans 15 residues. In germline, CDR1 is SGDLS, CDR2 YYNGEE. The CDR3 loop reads CASSPQPVTYNEQFF. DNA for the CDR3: TGTGCCAGCAGCCCACAGCCAGTAACCTACAATGAGCAGTTCTTC.

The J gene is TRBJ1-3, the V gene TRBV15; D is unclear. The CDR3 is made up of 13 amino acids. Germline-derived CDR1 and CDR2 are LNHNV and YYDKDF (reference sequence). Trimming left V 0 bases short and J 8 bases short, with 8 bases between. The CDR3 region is CATSRERRDTIYF. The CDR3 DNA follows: TGTGCCACCAGCAGAGAACGGAGGGACACCATATATTTT.

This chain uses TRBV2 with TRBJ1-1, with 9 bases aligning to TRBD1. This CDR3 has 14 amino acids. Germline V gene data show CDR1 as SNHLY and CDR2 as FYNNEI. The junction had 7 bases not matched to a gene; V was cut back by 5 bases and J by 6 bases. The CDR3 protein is CASSISQGAAEAFF. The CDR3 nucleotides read TGTGCCAGCAGTATATCACAGGGGGCCGCTGAAGCTTTCTTT.

The CDR3 region is CASNSPGPEQFF. CDR3 nucleotides: TGTGCCAGTAACTCCCCGGGACCTGAGCAGTTCTTC. The rearrangement links TRBV19 to TRBJ2-1; D may correspond to TRBD1 or TRBD2 (5 bases each). V was clipped by 7 bases and J by 9 bases, with 13 bases between them. Germline-derived CDR1 and CDR2 are LNHDA and SQIVND (reference sequence). This CDR3 region has 12 residues. Drawing the rest from reference TRBV19 and TRBJ2-1, the complete variable domain is DGGITQSPKYLFRKEGQNVTLSCEQNLNHDAMYWYRQDPGQGLRLIYYSQIVNDFQKGDIAEGYSVSREKKESFPLTVTSAQKNPTAFYLCASNSPGPEQFFGPGTRLTVL.